The present T cell receptor (beta chain) was sequenced within a study of blood T cell repertoires in COVID-19 (dated by TCRdb to 2018 to 2020). Regarding the research as a whole: Samples covering the acute and convalescent phases of COVID-19 were provided by collaborators in the United States, Italy and Spain. Where available, HLA class I and class II types were obtained from metadata supplied by the sample provider rather than from assay-based typing. The material from the prospective study consisted of cDNA or gDNA derived from T cells, B-cell-depleted T cells, or PBMCs. The samples were drawn from the first 160 participants of the ongoing ImmuneRACE study and from 1,254 subjects provided by 6 global collaborators. The sample metadata nearly always contained a de-identified subject ID, COVID-19 status, age in years and sex. Subjects who had been exposed to COVID-19, were actively infected with it, or had recovered from it provided the deeply sampled blood TCRbeta repertoires that made up the dataset. The repertoires were made available in a free public database intended to serve as a resource for research on the immune response to SARS-CoV-2. What the research found in general, with its limitations: How much clinical and demographic metadata was included differed by source and by participant, and the metadata was provided uncurated.

Worth noting for this clone: It has no known antigen specificity. Base qualities are not recorded, but no much larger clone differs from it by a single base.

TCRbeta CDR3 regions were amplified from genomic DNA using the immunoSEQ Assay, a bias-controlled multiplex PCR. On the study's bioinformatics: Within the assay, amplification of reference gene primers was used to estimate how many nucleated cells each sample contained. Sequence reads were collapsed and filtered to measure the absolute abundance of every unique TCRbeta CDR3 rearrangement. Productive Simpson clonality was computed per sample as the square root of Simpson's diversity index over productive rearrangements. Not all clones reach the TCRdb copy of this immuneACCESS table, which keeps in-frame sequences only. Checked studies attribute under half of the gap to unresolved V genes and leave the rest unexplained. That table furnishes V, J and clone size, whereas the DNA furnished D and trimming. The sample has 20,000 to 25,000 clones on record, about 73% of them singletons. The ten largest clonotypes hold roughly a fifth of the sample.

Each collaborating institution followed its own protocols to collect whole blood in K2EDTA tubes. Collaborator samples were shipped for TCRbeta analysis as frozen whole blood, isolated PBMCs, or DNA extracted from either sample type. Sequenced sample: peripheral blood. The clonotype originates from a human donor in a cohort sampled during active or convalescent COVID-19.

CDR3 reads: CAWTGQGAYEQYF. The DNA reads TGTGCCTGGACGGGACAGGGGGCGTACGAGCAGTACTTC. This receptor chain uses TRBV30 and TRBJ2-7, with 12 middle bases fitting TRBD1. Here V drops 4 bases and J drops 4 bases, and the junction holds 2 bases not matched to any gene. Sequences GTSNPN (CDR1) and SVGIG (CDR2) are obtained from the germline V gene (reference sequence). From cysteine to phenylalanine, the CDR3 is 13 amino acids long. The DNA shown is the 39-base CDR3, in frame from base 1.